The clone carrying this T cell receptor (beta chain) appeared a few times. This CDR3 region has 19 residues. Trimming took 6 bases from V and 6 from J, leaving 33 bases between them. The germline V gene encodes CDR1 MDHEN and CDR2 SYDVKM. This sample was taken from a study of shared clonotypes between healthy human individuals. Those who donated, Caucasian adults without exception, all lived in Nashville, Tennessee. Clones were read by immunoSEQ multiplex PCR, and TCRdb kept only the in-frame ones, dropping some. Here the sample spans around 1.1 million clones, about four fifths being singletons. The rearrangement joins TRBV28 to TRBJ2-7; tentative D call: TRBD2 (11 bases). What was sequenced was memory CD4+ T cells from PBMCs. Subset of the sample: CD45RA-negative fraction. The source is a man aged 18 to 30 in good health. Some clones in this sample may be carry-over from other donors' samples. In DNA, the CDR3 is TGTGCCAGCAGCCCCCTCGACAGGGGGCTAGCGGGGGGACCCCTCGAGCAGTACTTC. Translated, it gives CASSPLDRGLAGGPLEQYF. The full variable domain, in which reference TRBV28 and TRBJ2-7 provide the parts outside the CDR3, is DVKVTQSSRYLVKRTGEKVFLECVQDMDHENMFWYRQDPGLGLRLIYFSYDVKMKEKGDIPEGYSVSREKKERFSLILESASTNQTSMYLCASSPLDRGLAGGPLEQYFGPGTRLTVT.